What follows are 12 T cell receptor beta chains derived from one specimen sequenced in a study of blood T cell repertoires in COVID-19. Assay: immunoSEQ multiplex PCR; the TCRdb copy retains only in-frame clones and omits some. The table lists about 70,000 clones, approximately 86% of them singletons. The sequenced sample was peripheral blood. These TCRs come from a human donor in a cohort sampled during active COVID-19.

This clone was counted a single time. The CDR3 is CAWHRGNELNYGYTF. The DNA of the CDR3 is TGTGCCTGGCACAGGGGGAATGAGCTTAACTATGGCTACACCTTC. The chain couples TRBV30 to TRBJ1-2; TRBD1 aligns across 8 bases. Germline CDR1 is GTSNPN and CDR2 is SVGIG (reference sequence). V dropped 5 bases and J dropped 1; count of bases not matched to a gene: 9. The CDR3 is 15 amino acids.

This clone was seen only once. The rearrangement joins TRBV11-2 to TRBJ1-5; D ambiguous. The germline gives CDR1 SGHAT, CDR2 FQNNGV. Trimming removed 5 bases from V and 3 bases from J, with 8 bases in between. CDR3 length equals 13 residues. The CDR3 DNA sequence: TGTGCCAGCAGCCTTACAGACAATCAGCCCCAGCATTTT. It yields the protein CASSLTDNQPQHF.

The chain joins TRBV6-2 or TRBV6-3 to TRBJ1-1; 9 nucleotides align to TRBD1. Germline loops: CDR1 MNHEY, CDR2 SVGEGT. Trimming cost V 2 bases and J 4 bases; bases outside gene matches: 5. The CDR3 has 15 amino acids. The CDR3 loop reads CASSYGGTGFTEAFF. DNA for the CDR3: TGTGCCAGCAGTTACGGGGGGACAGGGTTCACTGAAGCTTTCTTT.

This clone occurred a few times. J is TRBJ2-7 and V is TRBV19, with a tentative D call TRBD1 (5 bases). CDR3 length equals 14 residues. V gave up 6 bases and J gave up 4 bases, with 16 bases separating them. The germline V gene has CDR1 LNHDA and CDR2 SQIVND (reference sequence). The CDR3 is CASSPGHREYEQYF. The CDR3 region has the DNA TGTGCCAGTAGCCCAGGGCATCGAGAGTACGAGCAGTACTTC.

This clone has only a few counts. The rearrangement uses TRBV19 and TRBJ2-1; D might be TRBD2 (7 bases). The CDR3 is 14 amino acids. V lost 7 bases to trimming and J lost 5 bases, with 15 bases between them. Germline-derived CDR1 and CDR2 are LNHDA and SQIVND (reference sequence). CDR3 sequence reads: CASKGGGLNNEQFF. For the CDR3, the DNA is TGTGCCAGTAAGGGGGGGGGCCTCAACAATGAGCAGTTCTTC.

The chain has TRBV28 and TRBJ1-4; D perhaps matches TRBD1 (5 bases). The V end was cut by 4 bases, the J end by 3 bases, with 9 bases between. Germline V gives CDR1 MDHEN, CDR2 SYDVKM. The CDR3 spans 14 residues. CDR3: CASSWGGANEKLFF. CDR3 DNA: TGTGCCAGCAGTTGGGGGGGGGCTAATGAAAAACTGTTTTTT. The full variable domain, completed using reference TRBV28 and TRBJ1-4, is DVKVTQSSRYLVKRTGEKVFLECVQDMDHENMFWYRQDPGLGLRLIYFSYDVKMKEKGDIPEGYSVSREKKERFSLILESASTNQTSMYLCASSWGGANEKLFFGSGTQLSVL.

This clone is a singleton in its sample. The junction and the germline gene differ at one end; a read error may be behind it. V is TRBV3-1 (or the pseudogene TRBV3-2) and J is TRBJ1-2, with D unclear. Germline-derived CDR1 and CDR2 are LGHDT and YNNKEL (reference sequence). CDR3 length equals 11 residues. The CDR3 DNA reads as TGTGCCAGCAGCCAAGGGGCCCCCCCTCATTTC. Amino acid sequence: CASSQGAPPHF.

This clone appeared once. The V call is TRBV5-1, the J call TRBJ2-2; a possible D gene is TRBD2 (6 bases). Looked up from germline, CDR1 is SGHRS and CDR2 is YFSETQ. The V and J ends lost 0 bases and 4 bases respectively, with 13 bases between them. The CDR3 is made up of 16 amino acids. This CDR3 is CASSLGPGAGTGELFF. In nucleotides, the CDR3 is TGCGCCAGCAGCTTGGGACCGGGAGCGGGCACCGGGGAGCTGTTTTTT.

CDR3 protein: CAISSSGGALGLTDTQYF. The CDR3 DNA reads TGTGCCATCAGTTCAAGCGGGGGGGCCCTCGGTTTAACAGATACGCAGTATTTT. The V gene is TRBV10-3, the J gene TRBJ2-3; TRBD2 agrees at 10 bases. With 5 bases clipped from V and 3 bases from J, the junction kept 14 bases outside the gene matches. The CDR3 spans 18 residues. Germline assignment: CDR1 ENHRY and CDR2 SYGVKD.

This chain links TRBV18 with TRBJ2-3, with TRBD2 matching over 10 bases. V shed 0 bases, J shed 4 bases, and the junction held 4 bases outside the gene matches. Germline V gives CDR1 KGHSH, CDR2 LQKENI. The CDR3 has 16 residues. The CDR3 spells CASSPPERGGSDTQYF. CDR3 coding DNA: TGTGCCAGCTCACCACCCGAGCGGGGGGGCTCAGATACGCAGTATTTT. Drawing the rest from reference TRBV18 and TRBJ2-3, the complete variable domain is NAGVMQNPRHLVRRRGQEARLRCSPMKGHSHVYWYRQLPEEGLKFMVYLQKENIIDESGMPKERFSAEFPKEGPSILRIQQVVRGDSAAYFCASSPPERGGSDTQYFGPGTRLTVL.

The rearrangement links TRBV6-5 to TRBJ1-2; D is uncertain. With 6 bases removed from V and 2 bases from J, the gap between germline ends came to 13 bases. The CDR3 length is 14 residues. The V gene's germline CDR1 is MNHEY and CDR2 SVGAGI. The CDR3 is CASSRGSRNYGYTF. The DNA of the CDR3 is TGTGCCAGCAGCCGAGGGAGCAGAAACTATGGCTACACCTTC.

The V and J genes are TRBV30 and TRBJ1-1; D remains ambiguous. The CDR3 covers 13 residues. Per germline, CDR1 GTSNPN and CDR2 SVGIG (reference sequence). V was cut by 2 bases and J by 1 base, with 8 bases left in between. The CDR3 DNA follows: TGTGCCTGGAGTTTTACAGAGAACACTGAAGCTTTCTTT. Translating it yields CAWSFTENTEAFF. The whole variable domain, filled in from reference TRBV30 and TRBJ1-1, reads SQTIHQWPATLVQPVGSPLSLECTVEGTSNPNLYWYRQAAGRGLQLLFYSVGIGQISSEVPQNLSASRPQDRQFILSSKKLLLSDSGFYLCAWSFTENTEAFFGQGTRLTVV.